A single sample gave rise to the 12 T cell receptor beta chains below, sequenced in a study of T cells in Graves' hyperthyroidism and ophthalmopathy. Amplification yielded TCR beta CDR3 regions, with RNA transcripts as the source. The primer set for the first-round RT-PCR of the TCR CDR3 was HTBI. TCRdb analysed the multiplex PCR reads with MiXCR anew, one entry per CDR3 protein. The repertoire holds around 600,000 distinct CDR3 sequences, about 14% seen once, with roughly 7.7% in the top ten. The sample was blood. All receptors derive from a woman between 18 and 30 years old with Graves' ophthalmopathy.

As concerns this clonotype: It may be a read error: a sequence one base away is much more abundant. Without the conserved terminal phenylalanine or tryptophan, this CDR3 likely stems from a read error. The rearrangement links TRBV2 to TRBJ2-7; possibly TRBD2 for D (5 bases). Trimming removed 9 bases from V and 4 bases from J, with 16 bases in between. The germline V gene encodes CDR1 SNHLY and CDR2 FYNNEI. The length of the CDR3 is 13 residues. Here the CDR3 DNA reads TGTGCCAGGAGAGGGCTAGAAAGTTACGAGCAGTACCTC. Its translation: CARRGLESYEQYL.

This clonotype was detected many times. The V and J genes are TRBV29-1 and TRBJ2-7, with D unresolved. Between the trimmed V and J ends, which lost 4 bases and 1 base, there was a span of 11 bases. Looked up from germline, CDR1 is SQVTM and CDR2 is ANQGSEA. The length of the CDR3 is 13 residues. This CDR3 reads CSVVPSSSYEQYF. CDR3 bases: TGCAGCGTTGTCCCCTCCAGTTCCTACGAGCAGTACTTC.

In its sample, this clonotype was seen many times. The gene calls are TRBV28 and TRBJ1-2; D is unclear. The germline V gene encodes CDR1 MDHEN and CDR2 SYDVKM. This CDR3 spans 10 amino acids. Between the trimmed V and J ends, which lost 10 bases and 5 bases, there was a span of 8 bases. The CDR3, as DNA: TGTGCCATAGGGCCATATGGCTACACCTTC. Amino acids: CAIGPYGYTF.

This clonotype was observed at least ten times. This sequence joins TRBV7-8 and TRBJ1-2, with TRBD1 as a possible D gene (6 bases). Trimming cost V 2 bases and J 4 bases, with 17 bases left between them. The CDR3 consists of 16 residues. Per germline, CDR1 SGHVS and CDR2 FQNEAQ. CDR3 in amino acids: CASSLSSRTVPYGYTF. In nucleotides, the CDR3 is TGTGCCAGCAGCTTATCCTCAAGGACAGTCCCCTATGGCTACACCTTC.

This clonotype was found many times. This sequence joins TRBV5-1 and TRBJ2-1; 12 nucleotides agree with TRBD2. V gave up 2 bases and J gave up 7 bases; unmatched junction bases: 10. CDR1 and CDR2 from the germline V gene are SGHRS and YFSETQ. The CDR3 is 17 residues long. Here the CDR3 DNA reads TGCGCCAGCAGCTTATCTAGCGGGAGGGCCGATAGGAATGAGCAGTTCTTC. Its translation: CASSLSSGRADRNEQFF.

This clonotype was observed at least ten times. The chain has TRBV19 and TRBJ2-7; TRBD2 matches at 8 bases. This CDR3 contains 14 residues. CDR1 and CDR2 from the germline V gene are LNHDA and SQIVND (reference sequence). Trimming took 7 bases from V and 3 from J; bases not matched to a gene: 8. CDR3 sequence reads: CASTHSGKGYEQYF. DNA of the CDR3: TGTGCCAGTACTCATAGCGGGAAGGGCTACGAGCAGTACTTC.

The chain is built from TRBV4-1 and TRBJ1-3; no firm D call. The germline V and J ends were trimmed by 4 bases and 5 bases, with 12 bases remaining between them. Germline lookup yields CDR1 MGHRA and CDR2 YSYEKL. The length of the CDR3 is 14 residues. The CDR3 sequence: CASSPVPRRNTIYF. CDR3 DNA: TGCGCCAGCAGCCCCGTCCCGCGGCGAAACACCATATATTTT.

This clonotype was seen ten or more times. The chain has TRBV11-3 and TRBJ2-1, with 13 positions matching TRBD2. The germline CDR1 and CDR2 sequences are SGHNT and YENEEA. J was trimmed by 7 bases and V by 2 bases; bases with no gene match: 5. The CDR3 totals 16 residues. The CDR3 nucleotides are TGTGCCAGCAGCTTACCCTTGGGACTAGCGGGAAATGAGCAGTTCTTC. Its translation: CASSLPLGLAGNEQFF.

This clonotype has ten or more counts. This chain uses TRBV11-2 with TRBJ1-1; the D is unclear. Between the trimmed V and J ends, which lost 5 bases and 0 bases, there was a span of 13 bases. CDR3 size: 15 residues. The V gene's germline CDR1 is SGHAT and CDR2 FQNNGV. The CDR3 region has the DNA TGTGCCAGCAGCCCACCTCGGACCTTGAACACTGAAGCTTTCTTT. The encoded protein is CASSPPRTLNTEAFF.

This clonotype was counted only a few times. V usage is TRBV12-3 or TRBV12-4 and J usage is TRBJ2-7, with D possibly being TRBD1 (5 bases). Trimming removed 5 bases from V and 2 bases from J, with 25 bases in between. CDR3 size: 18 residues. Here the CDR3 reads CASSPSLPVQGTAYEQYF. The DNA of the CDR3 is TGTGCCAGCAGTCCAAGCCTCCCCGTTCAGGGTACCGCCTACGAGCAGTACTTC.

V gene TRBV14 combines with J gene TRBJ2-5; D may correspond to TRBD1 or TRBD2 (5 bases each). The CDR3 is made up of 18 amino acids. Per germline, CDR1 SGHDN and CDR2 FVKESK. Trimming took off 0 bases at V and 3 bases at J, with 20 bases between the two ends. CDR3 nucleotide sequence: TGTGCCAGCAGCCAAGAGACGGGGACCACCGCTTTGGAAGAGACCCAGTACTTC. The encoded protein is CASSQETGTTALEETQYF.

This clonotype was seen ten or more times. The chain couples TRBV20-1 to TRBJ2-3, with D perhaps TRBD1 or TRBD2 (5 bases each). Trimming took off 5 bases at V and 6 bases at J, with 9 bases between the two ends. Germline CDR1 DFQATT, CDR2 SNEGSKA (reference sequence). There are 11 residues in the CDR3. DNA for the CDR3: TGCAGTGCTGGGACCCGGGATACGCAGTATTTT. This codes for CSAGTRDTQYF.